The sequence of this T cell receptor (beta chain) was determined in a study of blood T cell repertoires in COVID-19. Study as a whole: Spain, Italy and the United States supplied samples that represented acute and convalescent COVID-19. The analysed material was cDNA or gDNA that came from T cells, B-cell-depleted T cells, or PBMCs.

This CDR3 spans 15 amino acids. V lost 3 bases and J 6 bases, leaving 15 bases between the germline ends. In germline, CDR1 is MDHEN, CDR2 SYDVKM. TCRdb's copy holds only in-frame clones and misses some; the assay was immunoSEQ multiplex PCR. The sample records hundreds of thousands of clones, about 89% being singletons. Two consecutive negative NP/OP PCR tests, clearance, or resolved symptoms defined Cohort 3 recovery. This receptor was taken from a woman aged 40 to 50 who had recovered from COVID-19. The chain uses TRBV28 and TRBJ1-5; D not resolved. Sequencing was performed on PBMCs or T cells enriched from blood (not recorded which). The CDR3 bases are TGTGCCAGCAGTTTGAGGGAGGGAAGGCGTCAGCCCCAGCATTTT. Protein: CASSLREGRRQPQHF.